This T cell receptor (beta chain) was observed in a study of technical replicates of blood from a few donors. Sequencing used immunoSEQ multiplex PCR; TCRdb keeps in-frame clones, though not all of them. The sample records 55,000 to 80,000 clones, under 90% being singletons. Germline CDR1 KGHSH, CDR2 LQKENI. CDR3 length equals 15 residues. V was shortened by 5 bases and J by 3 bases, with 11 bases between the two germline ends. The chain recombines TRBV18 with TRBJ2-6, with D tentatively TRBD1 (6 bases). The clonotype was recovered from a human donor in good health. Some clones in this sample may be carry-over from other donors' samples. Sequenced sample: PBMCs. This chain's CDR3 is CASSLWGLGANVLTF. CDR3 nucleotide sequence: TGTGCCAGCTCATTGTGGGGGCTTGGGGCCAACGTCCTGACTTTC.